Listed below are T cell receptor beta chains from one sample, sequenced in a study of glioma-infiltrating T cells. TCRdb processed the multiplex PCR reads anew with MiXCR; each CDR3 protein has one entry. The repertoire holds about 140,000 distinct CDR3 sequences, with about two fifths as singletons. Sequencing input: glioma tissue, nonneoplastic brain tissue, or PBMCs (not recorded which). The receptors originated from a human donor with low-grade glioma or glioblastoma, undergoing nonglioma brain surgery, or in good health (not recorded which). Each CDR3 is given without its conserved first and last residue.

V gene: TRBV18
J gene: TRBJ1-3
CDR3 protein: ASSPGQGRNTIY

V gene: TRBV28
J gene: TRBJ2-7
CDR3 protein: ASSLGGLSYEQY

V gene: TRBV6-1
J gene: TRBJ2-1
CDR3 protein: ASRKSGYRDNEQF

V gene: TRBV4-1
J gene: TRBJ2-1
CDR3 protein: ASSQMTSGSTEQF

V gene: TRBV27
J gene: TRBJ1-6
CDR3 protein: ASTPIGGGSPLH

V gene: TRBV28
J gene: TRBJ1-1
CDR3 protein: ASSLGQGITEAF

V gene: TRBV27
J gene: TRBJ2-5
CDR3 protein: ASSSGTGEKTQY

V gene: TRBV20-1
J gene: TRBJ2-7
CDR3 protein: SAPGLASYEQY

V gene: TRBV6-1
J gene: TRBJ2-1
CDR3 protein: ASSSADDNEQF

V gene: TRBV7-9
J gene: TRBJ1-1
CDR3 protein: ASSSGTANTEAF

V gene: TRBV27
J gene: TRBJ2-2
CDR3 protein: ASSPTGGATGELF

V gene: TRBV6-6
J gene: TRBJ1-1
CDR3 protein: ASSYGAENTEAF

V gene: TRBV15
J gene: TRBJ1-5
CDR3 protein: ATSQDIHRALSQPQH

V gene: TRBV9
J gene: TRBJ2-3
CDR3 protein: ASSVGSLTDTQY

V gene: TRBV7-9
J gene: TRBJ2-1
CDR3 protein: ARSLRQNEQF

V gene: TRBV4-3
J gene: TRBJ2-3
CDR3 protein: ASSQDRGGTDTQY

V gene: TRBV3-1
J gene: TRBJ1-5
CDR3 protein: ASSQDINQPQH

V gene: TRBV6-1
J gene: TRBJ2-1
CDR3 protein: ASSDLIVQF

V gene: TRBV6-2/TRBV6-3
J gene: TRBJ2-1
CDR3 protein: ASSYGASGKF

V gene: TRBV18
J gene: TRBJ2-5
CDR3 protein: ASSPSKQGAGETQY

V gene: TRBV18
J gene: TRBJ2-7
CDR3 protein: ASSPSLDSYEQY

V gene: TRBV10-3
J gene: TRBJ1-1
CDR3 protein: AIRDGAAESEAF

V gene: TRBV7-9
J gene: TRBJ2-7
CDR3 protein: ASSRQGSSYEQY

V gene: TRBV7-2
J gene: TRBJ2-5
CDR3 protein: ASSENQGAETQY

V gene: TRBV2
J gene: TRBJ2-7
CDR3 protein: ASSERGPSYEQY

V gene: TRBV5-1
J gene: TRBJ2-1
CDR3 protein: ASSPPGQGYDEQF

V gene: TRBV7-6
J gene: TRBJ2-5
CDR3 protein: ASSFGLHPYQETQY

V gene: TRBV6-1
J gene: TRBJ2-7
CDR3 protein: ASRVHVGSYEQY

V gene: TRBV18
J gene: TRBJ2-7
CDR3 protein: ASSPNRDREQY

V gene: TRBV10-2
J gene: TRBJ2-7
CDR3 protein: ASRALAEPYEQY

V gene: TRBV6-1
J gene: TRBJ1-1
CDR3 protein: ASSGTGGATEAF

V gene: TRBV27
J gene: TRBJ2-5
CDR3 protein: ASSLTLIRPETQY

V gene: TRBV6-1
J gene: TRBJ2-1
CDR3 protein: ASRQLAGDYEQF

V gene: TRBV6-1
J gene: TRBJ2-2
CDR3 protein: ASGPLAGNTGELF

V gene: TRBV27
J gene: TRBJ1-4
CDR3 protein: ASQTGNDEKLF

V gene: TRBV6-6
J gene: TRBJ1-5
CDR3 protein: ASSYLGGGQPQH

V gene: TRBV7-2
J gene: TRBJ2-1
CDR3 protein: ASSLVGGPDEQF

V gene: TRBV6-1
J gene: TRBJ2-5
CDR3 protein: ASRALFREGRETQY

V gene: TRBV20-1
J gene: TRBJ2-5
CDR3 protein: SASNFASGASETQY